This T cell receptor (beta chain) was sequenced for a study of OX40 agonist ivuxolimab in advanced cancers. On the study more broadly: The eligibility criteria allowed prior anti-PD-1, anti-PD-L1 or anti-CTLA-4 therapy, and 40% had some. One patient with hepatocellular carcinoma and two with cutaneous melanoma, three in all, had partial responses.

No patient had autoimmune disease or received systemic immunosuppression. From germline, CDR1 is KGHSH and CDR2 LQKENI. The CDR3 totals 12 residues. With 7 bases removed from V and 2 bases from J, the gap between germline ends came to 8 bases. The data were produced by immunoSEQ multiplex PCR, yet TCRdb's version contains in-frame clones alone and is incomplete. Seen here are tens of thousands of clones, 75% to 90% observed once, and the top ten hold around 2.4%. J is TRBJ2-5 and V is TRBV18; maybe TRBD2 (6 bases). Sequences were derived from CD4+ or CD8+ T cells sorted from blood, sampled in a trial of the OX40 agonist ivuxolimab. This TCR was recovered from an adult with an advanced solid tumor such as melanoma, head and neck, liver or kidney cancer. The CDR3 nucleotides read TGTGCCAGCTGTCGGGGGCAAGAGACCCAGTACTTC. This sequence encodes CASCRGQETQYF.